This T cell receptor (beta chain) derives from a study of Tregs in tolerant kidney transplant recipients. For the study at large: The nonmyeloablative bone marrow transplants came from related graft donors, with transient mixed chimerism.

Sequenced by immunoSEQ multiplex PCR; TCRdb stores in-frame clones only, minus some. The sample has fewer than 100,000 clones; 90% to 95% are singletons. CDR3 length: 14 residues. Per the germline V gene, CDR1 is GTSNPN and CDR2 is SVGIG (reference sequence). The V and J ends lost 2 bases and 2 bases respectively, with 9 bases between them. A remark on this clone: Its matching antigen is unknown.

Study findings and constraints: The most relevant donor-specific Treg TCRbeta repertoire apparently came from expansion with activated donor B cells. The small number of patients limits these findings pending further validation. No direct test of biological reproducibility was done here.

The chain joins TRBV30 to TRBJ1-4, with D unclear. Sequencing used CD4+ T cells from blood, obtained before the transplant. The sequence derives from a human donor who received a combined kidney and bone marrow transplant. The CDR3 DNA follows: TGTGCCTGGAGTCAGCGAACTACTAATGAAAAACTGTTTTTT. The encoded protein is CAWSQRTTNEKLFF.